This is a list of T cell receptor beta chains from one sample in a study of cytomegalovirus exposure and HLA in healthy donors. Method: immunoSEQ multiplex PCR; TCRdb's copy keeps in-frame clones and lacks some. Its table records 45,000 to 50,000 clones. Sequencing input: PBMCs. The receptor set was obtained from a male donor in good health and CMV-seronegative. CDR3s include the opening cysteine and the closing phenylalanine or tryptophan. The D gene is left open where the match is weak.

CDR3nt	CDR3aa	v_gene	j_gene	d_gene
TGCGCCAGCAGCCAGAAGGGAGCGGGGGGGGGCACCGGGGAGCTGTTTTTT	CASSQKGAGGGTGELFF	TRBV4-1	TRBJ2-2	TRBD2
TGTGCCAGCAGCTTGGGACAGGGGTATAGCACAGATACGCAGTATTTT	CASSLGQGYSTDTQYF	TRBV5-6	TRBJ2-3	TRBD1
TGTGCCAGTCAATCGAGGACTTTTTCTGGAAACACCATATATTTT	CASQSRTFSGNTIYF	TRBV19	TRBJ1-3	.
TGTGCCAGCAGCTTGACAGCCTTATACGGAAACACCATATATTTT	CASSLTALYGNTIYF	TRBV7-8	TRBJ1-3	.
TGTGCCAGCAGCCCGGGACAGGGAGGGGTCATGAACACTGAAGCTTTCTTT	CASSPGQGGVMNTEAFF	TRBV5-4	TRBJ1-1	TRBD1
TGTGCCAGCAGCCCCGTATCGGACAACCTGCCCGATGGCTACACCTTC	CASSPVSDNLPDGYTF	TRBV14	TRBJ1-2	.
TGCGCCAGCAGCCAAGACTGGGACAGAGAAACCTACGAGCAGTACTTC	CASSQDWDRETYEQYF	TRBV4-3	TRBJ2-7	TRBD1
TGTGCCTGGAACACGGGCTCCTACGAGCAGTACTTC	CAWNTGSYEQYF	TRBV30	TRBJ2-7	.
TGTGCCAGCAGCTTGGGACAGGGGGTGTACTATGGCTACACCTTC	CASSLGQGVYYGYTF	TRBV5-6	TRBJ1-2	TRBD1
TGTGCTAGCAGCTTGGGGGGGGGCATGGAGACCCAGTACTTC	CASSLGGGMETQYF	TRBV7-7	TRBJ2-5	.
TGCGCCAGCAGGGGAACAGGGGTAGAGACCCAGTACTTC	CASRGTGVETQYF	TRBV5-1	TRBJ2-5	TRBD1
TGTGCCAGCAGTTACCTGGACAGCTACACCTTC	CASSYLDSYTF	TRBV6-5	TRBJ1-2	.
TGTGCCAGCTCAGAAATTGACAGGGCGACCGTCCATGAGCAGTTCTTC	CASSEIDRATVHEQFF	TRBV18	TRBJ2-1	TRBD1
TGTGCCAGCAGACCCCTGGGACAGGACATTTTCAATTCACCCCTCCACTTT	CASRPLGQDIFNSPLHF	TRBV13	TRBJ1-6	TRBD1
TGCGCCAGCGGACGACAGGGACCCACCGGGGAGCTGTTTTTT	CASGRQGPTGELFF	TRBV5-1	TRBJ2-2	TRBD1
TGTGCCATTTCGCCGGGACAGGATACTAACTATGGCTACACCTTC	CAISPGQDTNYGYTF	TRBV19	TRBJ1-2	TRBD1
TGTGCCAGCAGTTTTCGACTAACTGGGGCCAACGTCCTGACTTTC	CASSFRLTGANVLTF	TRBV6-5	TRBJ2-6	.
TGTGCCAGCAGCGTAAGGGACAGCTACTACGAGCAGTACTTC	CASSVRDSYYEQYF	TRBV7-9	TRBJ2-7	TRBD1
TGCGCCAGCAGCCACCTCGGACAGGGTCTGGACTATGGCTACACCTTC	CASSHLGQGLDYGYTF	TRBV4-1	TRBJ1-2	TRBD1
TGTGCCTCATACAGGGGGGTACCCTACAATGAGCAGTTCTTC	CASYRGVPYNEQFF	TRBV30	TRBJ2-1	TRBD1
TGCGCCAGCAGCCAAGGGGCTGGTTCCGTCTATGAGCAGTTCTTC	CASSQGAGSVYEQFF	TRBV4-1	TRBJ2-1	.
TGTGCTAGTGGTCTGGGGACAGGGGCTCGAAGCTATGGCTACACCTTC	CASGLGTGARSYGYTF	TRBV12-5	TRBJ1-2	TRBD1
TGCAGCGTTGACTTCGGGGGGGCGGGTGAGACCCAGTACTTC	CSVDFGGAGETQYF	TRBV29-1	TRBJ2-5	TRBD2
TGCGCCAGCTCCCCCGCGGACAGCTCCTACGAGCAGTACTTC	CASSPADSSYEQYF	TRBV4-1	TRBJ2-7	.